This T cell receptor (beta chain) was sequenced in a study of blood T cells in healthy people across ages. A second PCR of 7 to 11 cycles used a sample-barcoded 5' primer and a J-beta primer mix. In TCRdb, the 5' RACE reads were re-called with MiXCR into one record per CDR3 protein. The repertoire includes about 1.8 million distinct CDR3 sequences, less than 50% of them detected once, and 2.1% sits in the top ten. The source of this sequence is a woman aged 35 to 49 in good health. The sample taken for sequencing was blood.

The CDR3 here is CASSPLQGNGRDTQYF. Written as DNA, the CDR3 is TGTGCCAGCAGTCCGCTACAGGGGAATGGCAGGGATACGCAGTATTTT. The rearrangement uses TRBV27 and TRBJ2-3; TRBD1 agrees at 7 bases. The V gene end was trimmed by 5 bases and the J gene end by 6 bases; junction bases not matched to a gene: 14. Germline V gene sequence: CDR1 MNHEY, CDR2 SMNVEV (reference sequence). CDR3 length: 16 amino acids.